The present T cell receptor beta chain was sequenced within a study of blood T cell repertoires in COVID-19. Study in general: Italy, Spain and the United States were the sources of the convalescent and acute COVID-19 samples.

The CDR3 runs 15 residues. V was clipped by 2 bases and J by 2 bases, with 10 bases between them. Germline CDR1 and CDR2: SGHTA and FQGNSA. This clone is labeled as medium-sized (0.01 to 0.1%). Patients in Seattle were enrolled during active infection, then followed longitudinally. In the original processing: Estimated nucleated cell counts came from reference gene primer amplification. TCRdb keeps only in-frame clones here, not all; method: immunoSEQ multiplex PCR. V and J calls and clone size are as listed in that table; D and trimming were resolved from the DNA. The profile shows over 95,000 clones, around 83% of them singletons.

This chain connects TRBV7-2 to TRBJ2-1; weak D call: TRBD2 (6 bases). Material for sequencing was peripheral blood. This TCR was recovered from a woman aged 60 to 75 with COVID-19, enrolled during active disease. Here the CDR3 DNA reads TGTGCCAGCAGCTTATACGGGGGAACCTACAATGAGCAGTTCTTC. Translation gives CASSLYGGTYNEQFF. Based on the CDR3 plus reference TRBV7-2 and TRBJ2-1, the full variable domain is GAGVSQSPSNKVTEKGKDVELRCDPISGHTALYWYRQSLGQGLEFLIYFQGNSAPDKSGLPSDRFSAERTGGSVSTLTIQRTQQEDSAVYLCASSLYGGTYNEQFFGPGTRLTVL.